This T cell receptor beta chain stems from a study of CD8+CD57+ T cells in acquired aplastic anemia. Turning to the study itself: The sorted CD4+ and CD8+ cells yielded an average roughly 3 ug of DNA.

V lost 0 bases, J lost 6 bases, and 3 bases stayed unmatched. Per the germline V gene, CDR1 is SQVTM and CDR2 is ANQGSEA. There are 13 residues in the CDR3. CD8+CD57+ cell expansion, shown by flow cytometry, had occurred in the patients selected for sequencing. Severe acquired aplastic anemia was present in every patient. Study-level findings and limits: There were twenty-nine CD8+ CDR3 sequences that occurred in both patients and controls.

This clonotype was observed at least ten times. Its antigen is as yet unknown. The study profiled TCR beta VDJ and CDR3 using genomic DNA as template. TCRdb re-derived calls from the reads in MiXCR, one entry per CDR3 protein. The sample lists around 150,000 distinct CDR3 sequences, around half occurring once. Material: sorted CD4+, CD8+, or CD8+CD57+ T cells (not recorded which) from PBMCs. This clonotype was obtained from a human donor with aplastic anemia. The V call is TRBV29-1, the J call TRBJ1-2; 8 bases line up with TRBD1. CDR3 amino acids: CSVEDGQGDGYTF. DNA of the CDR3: TGCAGCGTTGAAGATGGACAGGGTGATGGCTACACCTTC.